This T cell receptor (beta chain) was captured by sequencing in a study of blood T cell repertoires in COVID-19 (dated by TCRdb to between 2020 and 2021). Regarding the research as a whole: The collaborator samples originated in the United States, Italy and Spain and spanned the acute and convalescent phases of COVID-19. The material from the prospective study consisted of cDNA or gDNA derived from T cells, B-cell-depleted T cells, or PBMCs. The dataset comprised deeply sampled blood TCRbeta repertoires from subjects exposed to, actively infected with, or recovered from COVID-19. The repertoires were released in a freely available public database meant as a resource for research on the immune response to SARS-CoV-2. The samples were drawn from two sources: the first 160 participants of the ongoing ImmuneRACE study, and 1,254 subjects contributed by 6 global collaborators. Nearly every sample came with metadata listing a de-identified subject ID, COVID-19 status, age in years and sex. Where available, HLA class I and class II types were taken from metadata supplied by the sample provider and were not determined by assay-based typing. What the work shows at the level of the full study, not this receptor alone: The quantity of clinical and demographic metadata differed by source and by participant and was supplied without curation.

Each collaborating institution followed its own protocols to collect whole blood in K2EDTA tubes. For TCRbeta analysis, collaborators shipped samples as frozen whole blood, isolated PBMCs, or DNA extracted from either of those sample types. TCRbeta CDR3 regions were amplified from genomic DNA by means of the immunoSEQ Assay, a bias-controlled multiplex PCR. The study's own analysis went as follows. The number of nucleated cells in each sample was estimated by amplification of reference gene primers within the assay. To quantify the absolute abundance of each unique TCRbeta CDR3 rearrangement, sequence reads were collapsed and filtered. For each sample, productive Simpson clonality was calculated as the square root of Simpson's diversity index over productive rearrangements. Entries here come from immuneACCESS through TCRdb and include only in-frame sequences with V and J called. Some clones fail to appear in such tables; in the studies checked, an unresolved V gene covers under half of the shortfall, and the cause of the remainder is unknown. The DNA gave D and trimming, while V, J and clone size come from that table. The sample table contains fewer than 80,000 clones; only one count was recorded for 92% of them. The top ten hold 5% to 7% of the sample.

On this clone: It has no known antigen specificity. Nothing much larger sits one base from this clone, and base qualities are not available.

Input material: peripheral blood. This TCR was recovered from a human donor in a cohort sampled during active COVID-19.

The sequenced DNA is TGTGCCAGCAGAGGGGTCGGGGGTTGGGTTTCTAATTCACCCCTCCACTTT. Its translation reads: CASRGVGGWVSNSPLHF. The rearrangement combines TRBV27 with TRBJ1-6; the D gene is possibly TRBD1, with 5 bases matching. The CDR3, from cysteine to phenylalanine, totals 17 residues. Here the CDR3 DNA is all that survives: 51 bases in frame from base 1. The germline V gene (reference sequence) provides CDR1 MNHEY and CDR2 SMNVEV. Cut back by 6 bases and 6 bases, the V and J ends lie 21 bases apart.